This entry concerns a single T cell receptor (beta chain). The clone's antigen remains unknown. The sample holds no much larger clone one base away, and base qualities are not on file. The CDR3 measures 12 amino acids from cysteine to phenylalanine. Solely the CDR3 DNA is kept, with 36 bases framed from the first base. The germline V gene encodes CDR1 MNHEY and CDR2 SVGAGI. V loses 6 bases of germline sequence and J loses 4 bases, and the interval between the two ends is 6 bases. Explained via the paper, the time point label denotes: about 28 days (+/-7) after the second vaccine dose. Because spike-specific TCR depth and breadth did not differ between the two schedules, AZD1222 recipients who got a second dose at roughly 4 weeks were pooled with those who got a second dose at roughly 12 weeks. Vaccinee samples were obtained from the UK trials COV001 and COV002, which included a single-blind randomized controlled phase 2/3 trial of AZD1222 (ChAdOx1 nCoV-19) in healthy adults. Trial participant PBMC samples were collected at day 0 and day 28 after the second dose for TCRbeta chain sequencing.

The data originate from a study of T cell responses to AZD1222 COVID-19 vaccine (dated by TCRdb to the early 2020s). In terms of the full investigation: A total of 230 to 250 trial participants underwent TCR sequencing, of whom nearly 210 received two doses of AZD1222 and about 25 received two doses of the MenACWY control vaccine. Enrollment into the trials was organized by age into subgroups of 18-55, 56-69 and 70-plus years, and those subgroups contained about 160, 30 and 59 TCR-sequenced participants, respectively. What the work shows at the level of the full study, not this receptor alone: The 56-69-year group was small, and its depth increase did not reach significance, likely because of low power. Nearly half of unique spike-specific TCRs reportedly recognized epitopes outside regions mutated in the B.1.351 and B.1.1.7 variants. After two AZD1222 doses, spike-specific TCR breadth and depth were significantly higher than at day 0 and than in MenACWY recipients. The vaccine-associated CD4 TCRs covered the entire spike protein, and the dominant responses fell in regions 160-218 and 743-854. Because no day 14 peak-response samples were available, the repertoires could be characterized only after the peak T cell response. Conclusions about previously exposed vaccinees were limited because only six AZD1222 recipients were SARS-CoV-2 seropositive at baseline. Participants were mostly white British and included more females than males, and it was suggested by the authors that clonal diversity may have been underestimated.

The CDR3 regions of human TCRbeta chains were analyzed by immunosequencing. As for the authors' bioinformatics: TCRs in the repertoires were matched against a reference library of SARS-CoV-2-specific TCRs that had been generated with the MIRA antigen-specificity platform. Breadth was defined as the fraction of unique TCRs that were SARS-CoV-2-associated. Depth was defined as the fraction of total T cells that were SARS-CoV-2-associated. Using the MIRA data, each spike-specific TCR was assigned both to the spike region to which the TCR was reactive and to a CD4 or CD8 class. Log10-transformed breadth and depth values were compared by one-way ANOVA with Sidak's multiple comparisons tests. TCRdb took this table from immuneACCESS and kept in-frame rearrangements with V and J called. Such tables lack part of the clones; where checked against another copy, unresolved V genes explain under half of the gap, and the rest is unexplained. D and trimming were read from the DNA, whereas the V and J calls and clone size are those reported in that table. Here the sample has about 120,000 clones; roughly 87% occur a single time. The ten largest clonotypes hold about 2.5% of the sample.

The sample was peripheral blood, taken 28 days after the second AZD1222 dose. The chain was built from TRBV6-5 and TRBJ2-2; the D gene remains uncertain. The clonotype originates from an adult who received the AZD1222 COVID-19 vaccine. The CDR3 here reads CASSQITGELFF. Read as DNA, the sequence is TGTGCCAGCAGCCAAATCACCGGGGAGCTGTTTTTT.